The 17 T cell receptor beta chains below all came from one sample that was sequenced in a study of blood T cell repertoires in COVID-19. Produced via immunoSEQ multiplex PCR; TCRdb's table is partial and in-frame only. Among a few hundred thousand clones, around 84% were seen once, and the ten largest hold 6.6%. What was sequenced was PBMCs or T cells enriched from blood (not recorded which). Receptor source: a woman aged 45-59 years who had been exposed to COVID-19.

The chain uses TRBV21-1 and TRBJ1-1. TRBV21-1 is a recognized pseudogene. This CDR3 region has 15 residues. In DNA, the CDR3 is TGTGCCAGCAGCTCTCCCTGGGGGGTGAACACTGAAGCTTTCTTT. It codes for CASSSPWGVNTEAFF.

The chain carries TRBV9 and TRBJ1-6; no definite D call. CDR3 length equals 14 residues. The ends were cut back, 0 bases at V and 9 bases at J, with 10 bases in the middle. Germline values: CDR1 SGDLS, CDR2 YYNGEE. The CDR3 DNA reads TGTGCCAGCAGCGTAGGGGTAGGACTTTCACCCCTCCACTTT. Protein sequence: CASSVGVGLSPLHF.

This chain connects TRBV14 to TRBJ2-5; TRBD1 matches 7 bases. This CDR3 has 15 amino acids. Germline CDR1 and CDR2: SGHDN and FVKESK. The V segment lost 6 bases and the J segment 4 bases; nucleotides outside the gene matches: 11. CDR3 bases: TGTGCCAGCAGTGCAGGGGGTTGGGTCGGAGAGACCCAGTACTTC. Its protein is CASSAGGWVGETQYF.

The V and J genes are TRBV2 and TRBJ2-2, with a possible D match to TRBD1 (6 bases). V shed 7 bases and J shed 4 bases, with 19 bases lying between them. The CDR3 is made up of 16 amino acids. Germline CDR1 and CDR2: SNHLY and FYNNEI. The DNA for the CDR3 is TGTGCCAGCACTCAACAGGGCTCTTACGGCACCGGGGAGCTGTTTTTT. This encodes CASTQQGSYGTGELFF.

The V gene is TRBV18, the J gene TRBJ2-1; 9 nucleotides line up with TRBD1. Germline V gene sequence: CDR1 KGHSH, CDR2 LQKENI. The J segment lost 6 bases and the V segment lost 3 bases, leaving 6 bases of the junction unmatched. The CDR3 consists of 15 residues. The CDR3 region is CASSPGQGIFNEQFF. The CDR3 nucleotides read TGTGCCAGCTCACCGGGACAGGGTATTTTCAATGAGCAGTTCTTC. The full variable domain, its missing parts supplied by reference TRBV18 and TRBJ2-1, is NAGVMQNPRHLVRRRGQEARLRCSPMKGHSHVYWYRQLPEEGLKFMVYLQKENIIDESGMPKERFSAEFPKEGPSILRIQQVVRGDSAAYFCASSPGQGIFNEQFFGPGTRLTVL.

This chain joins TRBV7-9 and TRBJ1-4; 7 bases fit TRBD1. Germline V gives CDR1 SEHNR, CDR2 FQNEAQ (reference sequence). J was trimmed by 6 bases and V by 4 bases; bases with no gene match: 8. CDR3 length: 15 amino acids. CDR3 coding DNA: TGTGCCAGCAGCTCATCCTCAGGGGGAGATGAAAAACTGTTTTTT. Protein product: CASSSSSGGDEKLFF.

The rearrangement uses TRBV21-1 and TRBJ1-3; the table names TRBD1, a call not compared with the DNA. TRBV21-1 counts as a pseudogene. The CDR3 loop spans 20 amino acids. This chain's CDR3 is CASSKRADRGLLLSGNTIYF. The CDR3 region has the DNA TGTGCCAGCAGCAAAAGGGCGGACAGGGGGCTTCTGCTCTCTGGAAACACCATATATTTT.

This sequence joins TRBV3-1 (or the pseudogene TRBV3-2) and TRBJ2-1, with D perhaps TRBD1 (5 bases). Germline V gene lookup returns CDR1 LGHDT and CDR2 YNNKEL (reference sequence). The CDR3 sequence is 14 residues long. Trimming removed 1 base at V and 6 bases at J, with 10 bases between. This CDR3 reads CASSQVDSSNEQFF. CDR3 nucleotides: TGTGCCAGCAGCCAAGTCGACAGCAGCAATGAGCAGTTCTTC.

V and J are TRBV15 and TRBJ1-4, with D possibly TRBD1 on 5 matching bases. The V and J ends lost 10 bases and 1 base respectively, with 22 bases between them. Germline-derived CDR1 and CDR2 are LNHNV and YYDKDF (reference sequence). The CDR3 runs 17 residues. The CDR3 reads CAILNRDIGGTNEKLFF. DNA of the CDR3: TGTGCCATACTAAACCGGGATATCGGGGGAACTAATGAAAAACTGTTTTTT.

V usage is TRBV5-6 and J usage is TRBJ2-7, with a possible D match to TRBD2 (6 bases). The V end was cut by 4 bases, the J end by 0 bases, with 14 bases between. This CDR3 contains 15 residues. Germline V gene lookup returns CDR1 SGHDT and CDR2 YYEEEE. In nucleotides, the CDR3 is TGTGCCAGCAGCGCCCTTCGGGGGAGCTCCTACGAGCAGTACTTC. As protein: CASSALRGSSYEQYF.

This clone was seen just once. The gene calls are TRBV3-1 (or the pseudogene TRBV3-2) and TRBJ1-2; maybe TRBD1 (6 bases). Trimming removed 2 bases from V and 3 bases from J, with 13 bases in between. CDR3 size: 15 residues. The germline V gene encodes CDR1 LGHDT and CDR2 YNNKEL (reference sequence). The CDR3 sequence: CASSQSTGTYYGYTF. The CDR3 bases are TGTGCCAGCAGCCAATCCACAGGGACCTACTATGGCTACACCTTC.

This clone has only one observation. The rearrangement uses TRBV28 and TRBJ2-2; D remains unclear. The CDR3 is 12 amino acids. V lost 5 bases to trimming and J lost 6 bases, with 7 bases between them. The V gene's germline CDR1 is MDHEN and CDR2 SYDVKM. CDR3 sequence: CASSVNAGELFF. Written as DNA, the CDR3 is TGTGCCAGCAGTGTCAATGCCGGGGAGCTGTTTTTT.

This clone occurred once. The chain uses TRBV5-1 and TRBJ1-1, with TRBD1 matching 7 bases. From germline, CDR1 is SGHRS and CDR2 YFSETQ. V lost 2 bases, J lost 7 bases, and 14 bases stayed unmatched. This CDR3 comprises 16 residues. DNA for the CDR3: TGCGCCAGCAGCTTCCGGACAGGACTTGAACAGGGTGAAGCTTTCTTT. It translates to CASSFRTGLEQGEAFF.

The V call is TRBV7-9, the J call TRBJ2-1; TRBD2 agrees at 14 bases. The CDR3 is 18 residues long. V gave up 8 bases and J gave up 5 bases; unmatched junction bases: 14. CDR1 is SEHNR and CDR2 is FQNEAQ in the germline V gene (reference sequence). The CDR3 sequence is CASYRSPGLAGGDNEQFF. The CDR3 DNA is TGTGCCAGCTACCGTTCCCCCGGACTAGCGGGGGGCGACAATGAGCAGTTCTTC.

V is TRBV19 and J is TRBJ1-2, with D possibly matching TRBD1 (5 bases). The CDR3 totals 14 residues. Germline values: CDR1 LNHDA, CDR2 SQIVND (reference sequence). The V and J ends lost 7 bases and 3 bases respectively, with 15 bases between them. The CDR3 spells CASKSPQGYYGYTF. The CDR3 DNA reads TGTGCCAGTAAATCGCCTCAGGGCTACTATGGCTACACCTTC.

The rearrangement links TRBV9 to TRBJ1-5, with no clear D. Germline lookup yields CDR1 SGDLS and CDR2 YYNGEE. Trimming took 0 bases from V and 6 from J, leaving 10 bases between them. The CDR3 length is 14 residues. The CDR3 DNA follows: TGTGCCAGCAGCGTAGGAGGTCCGGGTCAGCCCCAGCATTTT. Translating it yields CASSVGGPGQPQHF.

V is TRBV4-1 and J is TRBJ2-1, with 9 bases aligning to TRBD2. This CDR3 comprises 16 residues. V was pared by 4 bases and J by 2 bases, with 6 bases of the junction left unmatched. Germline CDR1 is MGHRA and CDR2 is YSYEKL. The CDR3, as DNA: TGCGCCAGCAGCCCCCAGACTAGCGGAACCTACAATGAGCAGTTCTTC. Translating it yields CASSPQTSGTYNEQFF.